The clone carrying this T cell receptor beta chain was detected ten times or more. The antigen is undetermined. This library used approximately 390 ng RNA and molecular barcoded adaptors spanning alpha/delta and beta/gamma chains. From the reads, TCRdb called clonotypes with MiXCR, one entry per CDR3 protein. The sample carries over 35,000 distinct CDR3 sequences, roughly an eighth recorded once. Trimming took 4 bases from V and 0 from J, leaving 12 bases between them. The CDR3 spans 16 residues. Germline values: CDR1 LGHDT, CDR2 YNNKEL (reference sequence). This sample was included in a study of read filtering for tumor transcriptome and immune sequencing. Overall study: IR-seq gave about 3.5 to 11 million TCR reads per sample; RNA-seq gave roughly 80 to 1273.

General study results and limits: Compared with RNA-seq, IR-seq gave much higher clonotype depth and reliability.

The material sequenced was a population of CD138-negative cells sorted from bone marrow. This TCR derives from a donor at least 40 years old with multiple myeloma. This chain links TRBV3-1 with TRBJ1-4; the D gene is possibly TRBD1 (6 bases). The CDR3 DNA sequence: TGTGCCAGCAGCCCGACAGGAATTACAACTAATGAAAAACTGTTTTTT. Translation: CASSPTGITTNEKLFF.